The 5 T cell receptor beta chains listed next were all sequenced from one sample in a study of response to subunit inactivated influenza vaccine. TCRdb redid the calling of the RT-PCR reads with MiXCR, one entry per CDR3 protein. The sample has about 530,000 distinct CDR3 sequences, 12% seen once; the top ten hold around 9.6%. The sample in question was PBMCs from blood, obtained on the day of vaccination. Receptor source: a man aged 45 to 65 who received an inactivated influenza vaccine.

This clonotype has a handful of counts. V is TRBV28 and J is TRBJ1-6; no firm D call. Trimming left V 4 bases short and J 14 bases short, with 18 bases between. The CDR3 totals 14 residues. Per germline, CDR1 MDHEN and CDR2 SYDVKM. The CDR3 spells CASSSPEITGTLHF. CDR3 sequence (DNA): TGTGCCAGCAGTTCGCCCGAAATAACTGGCACCCTCCACTTT.

Only a few counts were recorded for this clonotype. The chain links TRBV7-9 to TRBJ1-2; tentatively, D is TRBD1 (5 bases). This CDR3 is built from 14 residues. Trimming removed 5 bases at V and 4 bases at J, with 14 bases between. From germline, CDR1 is SEHNR and CDR2 FQNEAQ (reference sequence). The CDR3 bases are TGTGCCAGCAGCCTCCCGGGGGTCGGCTATGGCTACACCTTC. Translated, it gives CASSLPGVGYGYTF.

The gene calls are TRBV5-6 and TRBJ2-7; 10 nucleotides align to TRBD1. Unmatched junction bases numbered 9, after V lost 2 bases and J lost 7 bases. This CDR3 contains 15 residues. Germline assignment: CDR1 SGHDT and CDR2 YYEEEE. The CDR3 loop is CASSFRDRGLGEQYF. CDR3 in DNA: TGTGCCAGCAGCTTCCGGGACAGGGGACTCGGGGAGCAGTACTTC.

This clonotype appeared many times. The V and J genes are TRBV5-1 and TRBJ2-1; D tentatively fits TRBD1 or TRBD2 (5 bases each). This CDR3 comprises 14 residues. V was pared by 3 bases and J by 8 bases, with 15 bases between. Germline V gene lookup returns CDR1 SGHRS and CDR2 YFSETQ. DNA of the CDR3: TGCGCCAGCAGCTACGGGACGACGGGCGATGAGCAGTTCTTC. As protein: CASSYGTTGDEQFF.

This clonotype occurred a few times. V and J are TRBV27 and TRBJ2-3, with TRBD2 identical over 12 bases. V shed 3 bases, J shed 0 bases, and the junction held 7 bases outside the gene matches. Per the germline V gene, CDR1 is MNHEY and CDR2 is SMNVEV (reference sequence). CDR3 length: 18 amino acids. For the CDR3, the DNA is TGTGCCAGCAGTTTCTCACTAGCGGGGGGAGGGAGCACAGATACGCAGTATTTT. Protein product: CASSFSLAGGGSTDTQYF.